The 8 T cell receptor beta chains listed next were all sequenced from one sample in a study of shared clonotypes between healthy human individuals. Data came from immunoSEQ multiplex PCR; TCRdb stores just in-frame clones and leaves some out. The data hold 600,000 to 700,000 clones, with less than 80% observed a single time. The specimen sequenced was memory CD4+ T cells sorted from blood. Subset of the sample: CD45RA-negative fraction. The source of these receptors is a woman aged 25 to 45 in good health.

This chain links TRBV28 with TRBJ1-1, with TRBD1 as a possible D gene (6 bases). CDR1 and CDR2 (germline): MDHEN, SYDVKM. The CDR3 is 12 residues long. The V end was cut by 3 bases, the J end by 11 bases, with 13 bases between. This chain's CDR3 is CASSLLGGGAFF. In nucleotides, the CDR3 is TGTGCCAGCAGTTTGTTAGGGGGTGGGGCTTTCTTT. Complete variable domain (other parts from reference TRBV28 and TRBJ1-1): DVKVTQSSRYLVKRTGEKVFLECVQDMDHENMFWYRQDPGLGLRLIYFSYDVKMKEKGDIPEGYSVSREKKERFSLILESASTNQTSMYLCASSLLGGGAFFGQGTRLTVV.

The chain links TRBV6-5 to TRBJ2-7; possible D gene TRBD1, 5 bases. There are 14 residues in the CDR3. Between the trimmed V and J ends, which lost 5 bases and 4 bases, there was a span of 15 bases. Germline CDR1 MNHEY, CDR2 SVGAGI. CDR3 residues: CASSAAGSAYEQYF. The CDR3 DNA reads as TGTGCCAGCAGTGCGGCAGGGTCGGCGTACGAGCAGTACTTC.

Turning to this clone: Sequence at one end of the junction differs from germline and may be a read error. The J gene is TRBJ2-1, the V gene TRBV20-1; tentative D call: TRBD2 (6 bases). CDR3 size: 11 residues. Germline V lookup: CDR1 DFQATT, CDR2 SNEGSKA (reference sequence). Here the CDR3 DNA reads TGCAGTGCTAGAGATCGGGGGAGTCTTCTCTTC. This translates into CSARDRGSLLF.

In its sample, this clone was seen once. This rearrangement joins TRBV27 to TRBJ2-3; D unresolved. From germline, CDR1 is MNHEY and CDR2 SMNVEV (reference sequence). CDR3 length: 12 amino acids. V was cut by 6 bases and J by 5 bases, with 9 bases left in between. CDR3 DNA: TGTGCCAGCAGCCCTATCGGAGATACGCAGTATTTT. Its translation is CASSPIGDTQYF.

The DNA of the CDR3 is TGTGCCAGCAGCGTCTTTCTTATGAACACTGAAGCTTTCTTT. The encoded protein is CASSVFLMNTEAFF. This chain uses TRBV5-6 with TRBJ1-1; D unclear. The germline V gene encodes CDR1 SGHDT and CDR2 YYEEEE. This CDR3 has 14 residues. The ends were cut back, 4 bases at V and 0 bases at J, with 10 bases in the middle.

The CDR3 here is CASTQGTEAFF. The CDR3, as DNA: TGTGCCAGCACACAGGGCACTGAAGCTTTCTTT. The genes are TRBV6-5 and TRBJ1-1; D perhaps matches TRBD1 (6 bases). Per the germline V gene, CDR1 is MNHEY and CDR2 is SVGAGI. V lost 7 bases to trimming and J lost 4 bases, with 7 bases between them. The CDR3 is 11 amino acids.

The chain uses TRBV6-1 and TRBJ2-3; a possible D gene is TRBD2 (5 bases). From germline, CDR1 is MNHNS and CDR2 SASEGT. This CDR3 is 15 amino acids long. Trimming took 1 base from V and 3 from J, leaving 11 bases between them. The CDR3 reads CASSEGGSPTDTQYF. As DNA, the CDR3 is TGTGCCAGCAGTGAAGGCGGGTCTCCGACAGATACGCAGTATTTT.

The chain couples TRBV5-1 to TRBJ2-2; D is unresolved. Germline CDR1 and CDR2: SGHRS and YFSETQ. This CDR3 has 15 residues. Trimming shortened V by 5 bases and J by 6 bases, and 17 bases separated the two germline ends. This CDR3 is CASRPSWVGAGELFF. CDR3 DNA sequence: TGCGCCAGCAGGCCTTCCTGGGTTGGCGCCGGGGAGCTGTTTTTT.